This TCR beta chain originates from a study of PD-1 blockade in classical Hodgkin lymphoma (dated by TCRdb to about 2020). With respect to the entire study: Nivolumab dosing was 3 mg/kg intravenously every 2 weeks, continuing until either disease progression or unacceptable toxicity. To define a peripheral blood immune signature of response to PD-1 blockade in classical Hodgkin lymphoma, the study combined TCR beta sequencing with CyTOF. The paper's findings and limits, for the study overall: The study covered only a single clinical trial cohort, and the causes of the repertoire differences, possibly disease activity or prior therapy, were still not defined. By C4D1, a significant rise was seen in CD4+ TCR diversity but not in CD8+ TCR diversity (p=0.0027 vs p=0.16), and the rise was most apparent among complete responders (p=0.02). Lower diversity was seen in patients whose nivolumab began less than 1 year after ASCT, and these patients were left out of later analyses so that immune reconstitution would not confound the results. Baseline TCR diversity was reported to be lower in newly diagnosed patients than in healthy donors, and even lower in relapsed/refractory patients. Among trial patients, those achieving complete response had baseline diversity similar to that of newly diagnosed patients, while diversity was significantly lower in partial responders and progressors.

This sample's time point label indicates: cycle 1 day 1 (C1D1), immediately before nivolumab initiation. All trial patients had relapsed after autologous stem cell transplantation, with cohorts A, B and C differing in prior brentuximab vedotin exposure. The trial cohort comprised approximately 55 patients with relapsed/refractory classical Hodgkin lymphoma whose best overall responses were complete response, partial response or progressive disease. Trial patients were treated with single-agent nivolumab in the multi-cohort phase II CheckMate 205 trial. An independent review committee assessed best overall response by applying the 2007 International Working Group response criteria. Trial PBMCs were collected just before the start of nivolumab (C1D1) and during therapy at cycle 2 day 1 and cycle 4 day 1. Peripheral blood was collected in 8 mL Vacutainer Cell Preparation Tubes, from which PBMCs were isolated by centrifugation and then cryopreserved.

The Qiagen DNeasy kit was used to extract genomic DNA both from unsorted PBMCs and from the negatively selected CD4+ and CD8+ fractions. Using primers that anneal to V and J segments, immunoSEQ multiplex PCR amplified the TCR beta CDR3 regions. Amplification bias was minimized using a synthetic immune receptor repertoire, and residual bias was removed computationally after sequencing. Processing in the source paper ran as follows. Repertoire diversity was quantified as the Shannon entropy index using custom Python scripts. The unsorted, CD4+ and CD8+ repertoires were each analyzed separately, with the exception of combined analyses, where CD4+ and CD8+ sequences were merged in silico. Clonal expansion was defined as at least a 2-fold frequency increase after treatment relative to C1D1, with a pseudocount of 0.5 for undetected baseline clones. Clones with 0 or 1 copy at C1D1 were classified as singleton clones, and clones with 2 or more copies were classified as non-singleton clones. Clones expanded in unsorted samples were assigned a CD4+, CD8+ or unknown annotation through matching of protein sequences in sorted samples from the same patient. Diversity changes from C1D1 to C4D1 were tested in paired samples using Wilcoxon tests. Sourced from immuneACCESS, this table was stored by TCRdb with only in-frame sequences that have V and J called. A share of the clones is absent; for the studies checked, an unresolved V gene accounts for under half, and the remainder has no known explanation. V and J calls and clone size are those listed in that table; D and trimming were worked out from the DNA. Here the sample has more than 50,000 clones; roughly nine tenths occur a single time. The ten largest clones take up approximately 9.7% of the sample.

Sequences SGHRS (CDR1) and YFSETQ (CDR2) are obtained from the germline V gene. The CDR3 runs 14 amino acids, cysteine and phenylalanine included. Just CDR3 DNA is preserved here, 42 bases in frame from base 1. Cut back by 1 base and 5 bases, the V and J ends lie 12 bases apart. Turning to this clone: The antigen it binds to is not known. Per-base qualities were not stored, and no clone one base away is much larger.

This chain joins TRBV5-1 to TRBJ2-5; confidence is insufficient to name the D gene. The sample here was peripheral blood mononuclear cells (PBMCs), taken at baseline. This TCR came from a human donor with classical Hodgkin lymphoma. The CDR3 protein: CASSLPDPRETQYF. The sequence in DNA is TGCGCCAGCAGCTTGCCAGACCCCAGGGAGACCCAGTACTTC.